The 25 T cell receptor beta chains in this list originate from one sample, sequenced in a study of beta chain features in type 1 diabetes. Study-level findings and limits: Type 1 diabetes patients had TCRB CDR3s that were shorter (moderately but significantly so) in all four CD4+ subsets.

Expressed TCRB transcripts were sequenced after all isolated RNA was converted to cDNA. Sequencing was performed with immunoSEQ multiplex PCR; in TCRdb, only in-frame clones are kept and a portion is missing. The table lists hundreds of thousands of clones, more than 13% of them singletons. These receptors' antigens are unknown. The specimen was naive CD4+ T cells from blood. All receptors derive from a man between 18 and 29 years old with type 1 diabetes.

This clone was seen more than once but under ten times. This rearrangement joins TRBV7-2 to TRBJ2-1; 9 bases are shared with TRBD1. The germline V gene has CDR1 SGHTA and CDR2 FQGNSA. Germline trimming cut 1 base from V and 5 bases from J; bases unmatched to any gene: 6. The CDR3 is made up of 16 amino acids. The CDR3 DNA is TGTGCCAGCAGCTTAGGGGGGACAGGGCACCACAATGAGCAGTTCTTC. Amino acids: CASSLGGTGHHNEQFF.

In this sample, this clone turned up a few times. The V call is TRBV30, the J call TRBJ2-1; 8 bases agree with TRBD2. V gave up 6 bases and J gave up 3 bases; unmatched junction bases: 4. The CDR3 is 13 residues long. The germline gives CDR1 GTSNPN, CDR2 SVGIG (reference sequence). The CDR3 DNA reads as TGTGCCTGTTTAGCGGGAATCTACAATGAGCAGTTCTTC. It yields the protein CACLAGIYNEQFF.

The chain is built from TRBV27 and TRBJ2-2; D is uncertain. V lost 6 bases to trimming and J lost 3 bases, with 8 bases between them. The CDR3 sequence is 13 residues long. Germline loops: CDR1 MNHEY, CDR2 SMNVEV (reference sequence). The CDR3 sequence: CASSRPDTGELFF. The DNA of the CDR3 is TGTGCCAGCAGCCGCCCCGACACCGGGGAGCTGTTTTTT.

The chain is built from TRBV4-3 and TRBJ2-1; no clear D gene. Germline CDR1 LGHNA, CDR2 YSLEER. CDR3 length: 16 residues. Trimming left V 0 bases short and J 5 bases short, with 14 bases between. CDR3 bases: TGCGCCAGCAGCCAAGATTGGCAACGGTTGGACAATGAGCAGTTCTTC. Translation: CASSQDWQRLDNEQFF.

The V and J genes are TRBV6-5 and TRBJ2-7; 7 bases are shared with TRBD2. Germline trimming cut 0 bases from V and 3 bases from J; bases unmatched to any gene: 5. CDR1 MNHEY and CDR2 SVGAGI come from the germline V gene. The length of the CDR3 is 15 residues. In nucleotides, the CDR3 is TGTGCCAGCAGTTACTCTGGGACTACCGACTACGAGCAGTACTTC. It translates to CASSYSGTTDYEQYF.

Here the CDR3 reads CASGAGEENYGYTF. For the CDR3, the DNA is TGTGCCAGCGGGGCGGGGGAAGAGAACTATGGCTACACCTTC. This chain connects TRBV7-3 to TRBJ1-2; weak D call: TRBD1 (5 bases). Per the germline V gene, CDR1 is SGHTA and CDR2 is FQGTGA. Trimming stripped 8 bases from V and 2 bases from J, with 15 bases between. The CDR3 runs 14 residues. Supplemented by reference TRBV7-3 and TRBJ1-2, the full variable domain reads GAGVSQTPSNKVTEKGKYVELRCDPISGHTALYWYRQSLGQGPEFLIYFQGTGAADDSGLPNDRFFAVRPEGSVSTLKIQRTERGDSAVYLCASGAGEENYGYTFGSGTRLTVV.

This clone has a handful of counts. The V call is TRBV7-2, the J call TRBJ1-4; 9 bases are a match to TRBD1. Germline V CDR1 and CDR2: SGHTA, FQGNSA. J was trimmed by 5 bases and V by 3 bases; bases with no gene match: 4. The CDR3 runs to 15 residues. As DNA, the CDR3 is TGTGCCAGCAGCTTCGGCGGGACAGGGAATGAAAAACTGTTTTTT. Its translation: CASSFGGTGNEKLFF.

The genes are TRBV18 and TRBJ1-5; D gene uncertain. Germline V gene data show CDR1 as KGHSH and CDR2 as LQKENI. The CDR3 covers 12 residues. Trimming took off 6 bases at V and 11 bases at J, with 14 bases between the two ends. The CDR3, as DNA: TGTGCCAGCTCGCAGGACCCGGTGGCCCAGCATTTT. It codes for CASSQDPVAQHF. The full variable domain, its missing parts supplied by reference TRBV18 and TRBJ1-5, is NAGVMQNPRHLVRRRGQEARLRCSPMKGHSHVYWYRQLPEEGLKFMVYLQKENIIDESGMPKERFSAEFPKEGPSILRIQQVVRGDSAAYFCASSQDPVAQHFGDGTRLSIL.

This clone was recorded a few times. The chain carries TRBV7-2 and TRBJ1-2; D gene ambiguous. The germline V gene encodes CDR1 SGHTA and CDR2 FQGNSA. Trimming shortened V by 1 base and J by 5 bases, and 11 bases separated the two germline ends. There are 14 residues in the CDR3. The CDR3 DNA sequence: TGTGCCAGCAGCTTAGGGTCAGGTCTTTATGGCTACACCTTC. Protein: CASSLGSGLYGYTF. Full variable domain (remainder filled in from reference TRBV7-2 and TRBJ1-2): GAGVSQSPSNKVTEKGKDVELRCDPISGHTALYWYRQSLGQGLEFLIYFQGNSAPDKSGLPSDRFSAERTGGSVSTLTIQRTQQEDSAVYLCASSLGSGLYGYTFGSGTRLTVV.

In its sample, this clone was seen a few times. At one end, the junction sequence differs from germline, possibly due to a read error. The chain employs TRBV4-2 and TRBJ1-3; tentatively, D is TRBD1 (6 bases). Per the germline V gene, CDR1 is LGHNA and CDR2 is YNFKEQ. The CDR3 contains 13 residues. CDR3 amino acids: CASSQGSDRPPLF. Written as DNA, the CDR3 is TGTGCCAGCAGCCAAGGGAGCGACAGGCCCCCACTATTT.

This rearrangement joins TRBV2 to TRBJ2-3, with TRBD2 identical over 8 bases. The CDR3 loop spans 15 amino acids. V trimming: 4 bases; J trimming: 1 base; junction bases outside the gene matches: 4. Germline CDR1 and CDR2: SNHLY and FYNNEI. The DNA of the CDR3 is TGTGCCAGCAGTGTGTTGCGGGGGGGCACAGATACGCAGTATTTT. Residues: CASSVLRGGTDTQYF. The variable domain in full, with the rest retrieved from reference TRBV2 and TRBJ2-3, is EPEVTQTPSHQVTQMGQEVILRCVPISNHLYFYWYRQILGQKVEFLVSFYNNEISEKSEIFDDQFSVERPDGSNFTLKIRSTKLEDSAMYFCASSVLRGGTDTQYFGPGTRLTVL.

The chain carries TRBV28 and TRBJ1-5; TRBD1 matches 9 bases. Germline V CDR1 and CDR2: MDHEN, SYDVKM. The trim removed 2 bases at V and 0 bases at J, leaving 2 bases unmatched. CDR3 length equals 16 residues. CDR3 protein: CASSLGTGYSNQPQHF. The CDR3 region has the DNA TGTGCCAGCAGTTTAGGGACAGGGTATAGCAATCAGCCCCAGCATTTT. Supplemented by reference TRBV28 and TRBJ1-5, the full variable domain reads DVKVTQSSRYLVKRTGEKVFLECVQDMDHENMFWYRQDPGLGLRLIYFSYDVKMKEKGDIPEGYSVSREKKERFSLILESASTNQTSMYLCASSLGTGYSNQPQHFGDGTRLSIL.

This clone was counted only a few times. This rearrangement joins TRBV7-6 to TRBJ2-6, with D hard to call. Per germline, CDR1 SGHVS and CDR2 FNYEAQ. The CDR3 runs 16 residues. The V end was cut by 3 bases, the J end by 0 bases, with 9 bases between. CDR3 in DNA: TGTGCCAGCAGCTTGGAAGCAGGCTCTGGGGCCAACGTCCTGACTTTC. It yields the protein CASSLEAGSGANVLTF.

This clone was counted only a few times. The V gene is TRBV30, the J gene TRBJ1-5; D remains ambiguous. The CDR3 extends over 13 amino acids. CDR1 and CDR2 from the germline V gene are GTSNPN and SVGIG (reference sequence). The V and J ends lost 2 bases and 7 bases respectively, with 12 bases between them. The CDR3 spells CAWSNPGRQPQHF. The DNA of the CDR3 is TGTGCCTGGAGTAACCCGGGGAGGCAGCCCCAGCATTTT.

This chain links TRBV5-1 with TRBJ1-2; TRBD1 aligns across 7 bases. The CDR3 runs 16 residues. Germline V gene data show CDR1 as SGHRS and CDR2 as YFSETQ. The V gene end was trimmed by 4 bases and the J gene end by 2 bases; junction bases not matched to a gene: 11. The CDR3 sequence: CASSVLSGTANYGYTF. The CDR3 DNA sequence: TGCGCCAGCAGCGTACTTTCCGGGACAGCAAACTATGGCTACACCTTC.

The V gene is TRBV9, the J gene TRBJ2-3, with D possibly called TRBD1 or TRBD2 (6 bases each). Germline assignment: CDR1 SGDLS and CDR2 YYNGEE. CDR3 length equals 16 residues. V was trimmed by 4 bases and J by 1 base, leaving 16 bases between them. The CDR3 region is CASSLRGGPGTDTQYF. The CDR3 DNA is TGTGCCAGCAGCCTAAGAGGGGGGCCTGGCACAGATACGCAGTATTTT. The variable domain in full, with the rest retrieved from reference TRBV9 and TRBJ2-3, is DSGVTQTPKHLITATGQRVTLRCSPRSGDLSVYWYQQSLDQGLQFLIQYYNGEERAKGNILERFSAQQFPDLHSELNLSSLELGDSALYFCASSLRGGPGTDTQYFGPGTRLTVL.

The sample holds a few counts of this clone. The rearrangement links TRBV9 to TRBJ2-4; D unresolved. The germline V gene has CDR1 SGDLS and CDR2 YYNGEE. The CDR3 loop spans 15 amino acids. Trimming left V 0 bases short and J 9 bases short, with 16 bases between. This CDR3 is CASSVVVAPGSIQYF. CDR3 bases: TGTGCCAGCAGCGTAGTGGTCGCCCCAGGAAGCATTCAGTACTTC.

This clone turned up a few times. This sequence joins TRBV6-1 and TRBJ1-1; possible D gene TRBD1, 5 bases. In germline, CDR1 is MNHNS, CDR2 SASEGT. CDR3 length: 14 residues. With 3 bases removed from V and 4 bases from J, the gap between germline ends came to 12 bases. In nucleotides, the CDR3 is TGTGCCAGCAGTGAGAAAGAGGGGCTCACTGAAGCTTTCTTT. Translated, it gives CASSEKEGLTEAFF.

The V gene is TRBV4-2, the J gene TRBJ2-7; D ambiguous. Trimming stripped 10 bases from V and 4 bases from J, with 5 bases between. CDR3 length equals 9 residues. Germline V CDR1 and CDR2: LGHNA, YNFKEQ. The CDR3 is CANLYEQYF. The CDR3, as DNA: TGTGCCAACCTTTACGAGCAGTACTTC.

Of note for this clone: This sample includes further DNA sequences coding for the same CDR3. The gene calls are TRBV19 and TRBJ2-7; tentative D call: TRBD1 (6 bases). Germline V gene sequence: CDR1 LNHDA, CDR2 SQIVND (reference sequence). Deletions cut 3 bases from V and 0 bases from J, with 9 bases between. The CDR3 loop spans 14 amino acids. DNA of the CDR3: TGTGCCAGTAGTATCGACAGGAGCTCCTACGAGCAGTACTTC. Translating gives CASSIDRSSYEQYF.

The gene calls are TRBV6-5 and TRBJ2-7; TRBD1 is a possible D gene (6 bases). Germline loops: CDR1 MNHEY, CDR2 SVGAGI. Trimming removed 5 bases at V and 2 bases at J, with 13 bases between. The CDR3 spans 14 residues. The CDR3 DNA sequence: TGTGCCAGCAGTGGGCCGGGACAAGCCTACGAGCAGTACTTC. It yields the protein CASSGPGQAYEQYF.

The CDR3 coding sequence is TGTGCCAGCAGTGAAGTTAGCGGGGGAGAGACCCAGTACTTC. This translates into CASSEVSGGETQYF. The chain is built from TRBV2 and TRBJ2-5; 9 bases align to TRBD2. Germline values: CDR1 SNHLY, CDR2 FYNNEI. CDR3 length: 14 residues. V lost 1 base to trimming and J lost 4 bases; unmatched junction nucleotides: 1.

This clone has only a few counts. The chain employs TRBV5-1 and TRBJ1-1; 9 bases map to TRBD1. CDR1 is SGHRS, CDR2 YFSETQ, per germline. There are 13 residues in the CDR3. J gave up 5 bases and V 3 bases, and 2 bases lay outside the gene matches. CDR3 coding DNA: TGCGCCAGCAGCTCAGACAGGGGGACTGAAGCTTTCTTT. It translates to CASSSDRGTEAFF.

The V and J genes are TRBV30 and TRBJ1-2; no definite D call. The CDR3 contains 14 residues. V lost 3 bases to trimming and J lost 1 base, with 12 bases between them. CDR1 is GTSNPN, CDR2 SVGIG, per germline (reference sequence). CDR3 residues: CAWRPSDGNYGYTF. The CDR3 DNA reads TGTGCCTGGAGGCCGAGTGACGGTAACTATGGCTACACCTTC.

V and J are TRBV10-3 and TRBJ2-5, with 14 bases matching TRBD2. Germline assignment: CDR1 ENHRY and CDR2 SYGVKD. With V trimmed by 6 bases and J by 3 bases, 0 bases remained unmatched. The CDR3 runs 14 residues. This chain's CDR3 is CAIRGLAGEETQYF. CDR3 bases: TGTGCCATCAGGGGACTAGCGGGGGAAGAGACCCAGTACTTC.